This TCR beta chain was identified during a study of control samples from healthy donors and cancer patients. CDR3 length: 14 amino acids. V was clipped by 0 bases and J by 5 bases, with 12 bases between them. The germline CDR1 and CDR2 sequences are SGHDT and YYEEEE. Data came from immunoSEQ multiplex PCR; TCRdb stores just in-frame clones and leaves some out. The profile shows 75,000 to 100,000 clones, around 80% of them singletons. The chain links TRBV5-6 to TRBJ2-7; D gene unclear. Sequencing was done on a sample of blood. This receptor was taken from a man in his sixties in good health. The CDR3 region has the DNA TGTGCCAGCAGCTTGGGCTTTGTAACAGACGAGCAGTACTTC. This encodes CASSLGFVTDEQYF.